The clone carrying this T cell receptor (beta chain) has only a few counts. In the study's own analysis: Amplification of reference gene primers was used by the study to estimate nucleated cell counts. Here immunoSEQ multiplex PCR was the method, and the copy in TCRdb shows in-frame clones only, minus some. V, J and clone size reflect that table, while D and trimming were determined from the DNA. The table includes fewer than 80,000 clones, nearly 90% detected once. The data were obtained in a study of blood T cell repertoires in COVID-19. Germline lookup yields CDR1 LNHDA and CDR2 SQIVND (reference sequence). CDR3 length: 16 residues. V lost 7 bases to trimming and J lost 0 bases; unmatched junction nucleotides: 2.

This sequence joins TRBV19 and TRBJ2-6; 11 bases match TRBD2. The clonotype originates from a woman between 45 and 60 years old with active COVID-19. The sequenced sample was peripheral blood. The CDR3 sequence: CASTTSGSSGANVLTF. In DNA, the CDR3 is TGTGCCAGTACCACTAGCGGGAGCTCTGGGGCCAACGTCCTGACTTTC. The full variable domain, its missing parts supplied by reference TRBV19 and TRBJ2-6, is DGGITQSPKYLFRKEGQNVTLSCEQNLNHDAMYWYRQDPGQGLRLIYYSQIVNDFQKGDIAEGYSVSREKKESFPLTVTSAQKNPTAFYLCASTTSGSSGANVLTFGAGSRLTVL.